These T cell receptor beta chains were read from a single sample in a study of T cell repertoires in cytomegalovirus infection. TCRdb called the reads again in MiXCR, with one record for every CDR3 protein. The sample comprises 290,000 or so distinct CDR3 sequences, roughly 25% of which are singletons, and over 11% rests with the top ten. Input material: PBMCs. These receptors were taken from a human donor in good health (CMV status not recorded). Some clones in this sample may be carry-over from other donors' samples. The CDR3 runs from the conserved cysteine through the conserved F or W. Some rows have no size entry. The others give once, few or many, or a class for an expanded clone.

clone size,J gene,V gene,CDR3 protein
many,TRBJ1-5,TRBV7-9,CASSLGIQPQHF
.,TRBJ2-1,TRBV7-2,CASSGRGGEQFF
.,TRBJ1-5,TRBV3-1,CASSQDSAQPQHF
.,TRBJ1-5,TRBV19,CASGTKWAQHF
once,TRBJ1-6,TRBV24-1,CATSPSGTVSSPLHF
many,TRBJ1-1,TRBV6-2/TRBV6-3,CASSYPQGQGMNTEAFF
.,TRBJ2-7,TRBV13,CASSSTATISDEQYF
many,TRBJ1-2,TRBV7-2,CASSSSGRGLGYTF
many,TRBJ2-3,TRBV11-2,CASQIKRTSGRGKPDTQYF
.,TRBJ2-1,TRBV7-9,CASRGDGPGSYNEQFF
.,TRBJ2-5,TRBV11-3,CASSSGVQETQYF
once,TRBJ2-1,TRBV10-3,CAISEPLGAGANEQFF
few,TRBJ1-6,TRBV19,CASSIDRAGFLNNSPLHF
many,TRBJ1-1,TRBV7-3,CASSLTRDTEAFF
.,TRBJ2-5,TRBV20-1,CSARDYETQYF
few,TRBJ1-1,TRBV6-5,CASSPPTGIATEAFF
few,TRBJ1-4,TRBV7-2,CASTGQYTKLFF
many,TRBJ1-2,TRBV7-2,CASSLDGGGYGYTF
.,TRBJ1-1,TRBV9,CASSVVIPRVTNTEAFF